Presented here are 17 T cell receptor beta chains from one specimen sequenced in a study of CD8+ T cells in alopecia areata. Following RNA extraction, reverse transcription yielded cDNA that acted as the sequencing template. Sequencing used immunoSEQ multiplex PCR; TCRdb keeps in-frame clones, though not all of them. The sample shows under 350,000 clones, none of them appearing just once. Cutaneous lymph nodes were pooled and cells sorted by CD4, CD8alpha, NKG2D, NKG2ACE and more. What was sequenced was CD4+ T cells sorted from a lymph node. The receptors derive from a C3H/HeJ mouse with alopecia areata. The strain's MHC type: H2-k.

This clone was observed at least ten times. Mouse gene names apply. Coverage ceases 4 residues before the CDR3 finishes, and the germline J gene fills in the end. Other DNA sequences of this sample code for an identical CDR3. The chain couples TRBV13-1 to TRBJ1-1; possibly TRBD1 for D (5 bases). In germline, CDR1 is NSHNY, CDR2 SYGAGN. This CDR3 is built from 13 residues. V lost 2 bases and J 0 bases, leaving 5 bases between the germline ends. CDR3 DNA (partial): TGTGCCAGCAGTGACAGGGCAAACACA. This codes for CASSDRANT. The whole CDR3 is CASSDRANTEVFF.

This clone came up a few times. Gene and germline names: mouse. With the read ending 4 residues before the CDR3 end, the germline J gene is used to fill in that end. Other DNA sequences of this sample code for an identical CDR3. The chain has TRBV5 and TRBJ2-7; the match to TRBD2 covers 9 bases. V dropped 0 bases and J dropped 1; count of bases not matched to a gene: 1. The CDR3 spans 15 residues. Germline V lookup: CDR1 LGHNA, CDR2 YNLKQL (reference sequence). The sequenced CDR3 bases are TGTGCCAGCAGCCAAGATCTGGGGGGGTCCTAT. Its translation is CASSQDLGGSY. The whole CDR3 protein reads CASSQDLGGSYEQYF.

Details on this clone: Gene names follow the mouse nomenclature. The read terminates 4 residues before the CDR3 end, so the remaining end is supplied by the germline J gene. The chain combines TRBV13-1 with TRBJ2-1; a weak D match, TRBD1 (5 bases). Germline loops: CDR1 NSHNY, CDR2 SYGAGN. V gave up 2 bases and J gave up 5 bases, with 8 bases separating them. CDR3 size: 13 residues. CDR3 sequence reads: CASSDQGDAEQFF. Incomplete CDR3 DNA: TGTGCCAGCAGTGACCAGGGCGATGCT.

A remark on this clone: Gene names refer to mouse genes. Read sequence stops 4 residues before the CDR3 end, and the germline J gene provides the missing end. Other DNA sequences within the sample encode an identical CDR3. This chain connects TRBV5 to TRBJ2-5; D possibly matches TRBD1 or TRBD2 (5 bases each). CDR1 LGHNA and CDR2 YNLKQL come from the germline V gene (reference sequence). The CDR3 runs to 14 residues. The V and J ends lost 3 bases and 0 bases respectively, with 7 bases between them. The sequenced part of the CDR3 DNA is TGTGCCAGCAGCCAGGGGGTTAACCAAGAC. Translated: CASSQGVNQD. The full CDR3 sequence reads CASSQGVNQDTQYF.

This clone was counted a few times. Genes here carry mouse names. The read ends 3 residues before the CDR3 terminus; that terminus is restored from the germline J gene. This chain joins TRBV1 and TRBJ1-6; TRBD1 aligns across 9 bases. TRBJ1-6 is identified as an open reading frame with a role that is uncertain. The germline V gene has CDR1 NSQYPW and CDR2 LRSPGD (reference sequence). The CDR3 is 16 residues long. V lost 3 bases, J lost 5 bases, and 5 bases stayed unmatched. CDR3 residues: CTCSAQTGGDNSPLYF. Incomplete CDR3 DNA: TGCACCTGCAGTGCCCAGACAGGGGGTGATAATTCGCCC.

Comments on this clone: Gene names and germline match the mouse. Read data end 3 residues before the CDR3 end; the end is taken from the germline J gene. The gene calls are TRBV13-1 and TRBJ1-6, with D possibly TRBD1 on 6 matching bases. TRBJ1-6 has ORF status, its function being uncertain. Germline CDR1 is NSHNY and CDR2 is SYGAGN. This CDR3 comprises 16 residues. V shed 4 bases and J shed 0 bases, with 11 bases lying between them. The DNA read from the CDR3 is TGTGCCAGCAGTCCACAGGGAAATTCCTATAATTCGCCC. Translating it yields CASSPQGNSYNSP. The complete CDR3 sequence is CASSPQGNSYNSPLYF.

To note about this clone: Genes and germline come from the mouse. The read ends 4 residues before the CDR3 terminus; that terminus is restored from the germline J gene. Other DNA sequences within the sample encode an identical CDR3. V is TRBV1 and J is TRBJ2-1; 7 bases agree with TRBD2. V trimming: 3 bases; J trimming: 1 base; junction bases outside the gene matches: 3. The CDR3 is 15 residues long. In germline, CDR1 is NSQYPW, CDR2 LRSPGD (reference sequence). The CDR3 bases that were read are TGCACCTGCAGTGCCGACTGGGTCAACTATGCT. Amino acid sequence: CTCSADWVNYA. The whole CDR3 protein is CTCSADWVNYAEQFF. The variable domain in full, completed from reference TRBV1 and TRBJ2-1, reads VTLLEQNPRWRLVPRGQAVNLRCILKNSQYPWMSWYQQDLQKQLQWLFTLRSPGDKEVKSLPGADYLATRVTDTELRLQVANMSQGRTLYCTCSADWVNYAEQFFGPGTRLTVL.

This clone was picked up a small number of times. The gene symbols are mouse symbols. The CDR3 end lies 4 residues beyond the end of the read and is filled in from the germline J gene. This chain joins TRBV14 and TRBJ2-3, with 9 positions matching TRBD1. Germline assignment: CDR1 SGHDT and CDR2 FRDEAV. The junction had 3 bases not matched to a gene; V was cut back by 5 bases and J by 2 bases. CDR3 length equals 14 residues. The sequenced part of the CDR3 DNA is TGTGCCAGCAGCCGGACAGGGGTTGCAGAA. Encoded protein: CASSRTGVAE. The CDR3 in full is CASSRTGVAETLYF.

Remarks on this clone: Germline and genes here are mouse. The read ends 4 residues shy of where the CDR3 ends; the end is completed using the germline J gene. This sample includes further DNA sequences coding for the same CDR3. The chain joins TRBV13-1 to TRBJ2-5, with 9 bases aligning to TRBD2. CDR1 NSHNY and CDR2 SYGAGN come from the germline V gene. There are 15 residues in the CDR3. Losses at the gene ends were 2 bases for V and 0 bases for J; bases not matched to a gene: 1. The part of the CDR3 DNA that was read is TGTGCCAGCAGTGAGGACTGGGGAAACCAAGAC. Its protein product is CASSEDWGNQD. The whole CDR3 region reads CASSEDWGNQDTQYF.

In regard to this clone: Gene names denote mouse genes. Within the sample, other DNA sequences also encode this same CDR3. CDR3 bases read: TGTGCCAGCAGTGATATCTGGGGGAGCTCCTAT. Amino acid sequence: CASSDIWGSSY. The CDR3 as a whole reads CASSDIWGSSYEQYF. This chain connects TRBV13-3 to TRBJ2-7; 7 bases agree with TRBD2. The read falls 4 residues short of the CDR3 end, and the missing part is taken from the germline J gene. V shed 1 base, J shed 0 bases, and the junction held 4 bases outside the gene matches. CDR1 and CDR2 from the germline V gene are NNHDY and SYVADS. CDR3 length: 15 amino acids.

As concerns this clone: Gene names and germline refer to mouse. The read comes to an end 4 residues before the CDR3 does, leaving the germline J gene to fill in the end. This chain uses TRBV5 with TRBJ2-2, with 8 bases identical to TRBD2. V lost 0 bases and J lost 4; bases outside the gene matches: 7. This CDR3 contains 17 residues. Germline V CDR1 and CDR2: LGHNA, YNLKQL (reference sequence). CDR3 DNA (partial): TGTGCCAGCAGCCAAGATGGGGGGGGAAGCGGCACCGGG. Its protein product is CASSQDGGGSGTG. The CDR3, in full, reads CASSQDGGGSGTGQLYF.

This clone has more than one count but fewer than ten. The listed genes are named as in mouse. The read ends 4 residues shy of where the CDR3 ends; the end is completed using the germline J gene. This sample includes further DNA sequences coding for the same CDR3. The rearrangement uses TRBV19 and TRBJ1-2; TRBD1 is a possible D gene (5 bases). Germline lookup yields CDR1 FNHDT and CDR2 SITEND (reference sequence). Trimming took off 5 bases at V and 1 base at J, with 9 bases between the two ends. This CDR3 comprises 13 residues. The CDR3 spells CASSRGGNSDYTF. Incomplete CDR3 DNA: TGTGCCAGCAGCCGGGGGGGAAACTCC.

Comments on this clone: Gene names are mouse gene names. The read comes to an end 4 residues before the CDR3 does, leaving the germline J gene to fill in the end. The rearrangement links TRBV13-1 to TRBJ1-1, with 7 bases matching TRBD1. Germline CDR1 and CDR2: NSHNY and SYGAGN. The CDR3 sequence is 13 residues long. The J segment lost 0 bases and the V segment lost 5 bases, leaving 1 base of the junction unmatched. Incomplete CDR3 DNA: TGTGCCAGCAGGGGACAGACAAACACA. Translating gives CASRGQTNT. The complete CDR3 reads CASRGQTNTEVFF.

This clone has a handful of counts. Gene names and germline refer to mouse. The read ends 4 residues early relative to the CDR3; the germline J gene fills the gap. V gene TRBV31 combines with J gene TRBJ2-5, with 9 bases fitting TRBD1. J was trimmed by 2 bases and V by 8 bases; bases with no gene match: 5. The CDR3 extends over 13 amino acids. Germline CDR1 is GKSSPN and CDR2 is SITVG. The sequenced part of the CDR3 DNA is TGTGCCCACAGGGGGCAGGGCCAAGAC. Translating gives CAHRGQGQD. The entire CDR3 protein is CAHRGQGQDTQYF.

This clone has only a few counts. The germline and genes are mouse ones. Sequencing ends 4 residues short of the CDR3 end; the germline J gene provides the rest. J is TRBJ2-3 and V is TRBV19, with 7 bases identical to TRBD1. The CDR3 extends over 14 amino acids. The ends lost 2 bases at V and 2 bases at J; junction bases unmatched: 2. The germline CDR1 and CDR2 sequences are FNHDT and SITEND (reference sequence). The DNA read from the CDR3 is TGTGCCAGCAGTATGGGACAGATTGCAGAA. Its translation is CASSMGQIAE. In full, the CDR3 reads CASSMGQIAETLYF.

This clone was seen a handful of times. Gene labels here are mouse ones. The read falls 4 residues short of the CDR3 end, and the missing part is taken from the germline J gene. J is TRBJ2-1 and V is TRBV13-1, with a possible D match to TRBD2 (7 bases). CDR3 length: 15 residues. V gave up 5 bases and J gave up 2 bases, with 14 bases separating them. Germline V gene data show CDR1 as NSHNY and CDR2 as SYGAGN. Incomplete CDR3 DNA: TGTGCCAGCAGGGGGGGCCGGGATGACTATGCT. It translates to CASRGGRDDYA. The full CDR3 reads CASRGGRDDYAEQFF.

With respect to this clone: Here the gene names and germline are mouse. The sequenced part of the CDR3 DNA is TGTGCCAGCAGTATAGGGGGACAAAACTCC. Its protein is CASSIGGQNS. The whole CDR3 sequence is CASSIGGQNSDYTF. The rearrangement joins TRBV19 to TRBJ1-2; D might be TRBD1 (6 bases). The read finishes 4 residues shy of the CDR3 end, and the germline J gene is used to complete it. Germline V lookup: CDR1 FNHDT, CDR2 SITEND (reference sequence). Deletions cut 0 bases from V and 1 base from J, with 7 bases between. The CDR3 contains 14 residues.